The 25 T cell receptor beta chains below come from one sample, sequenced in a study of beta chain features in type 1 diabetes. Study conclusions and caveats: There was a moderate but significant shortening of TCRB CDR3s in all four CD4+ subsets of Type 1 diabetes patients.

All of the isolated RNA was reverse transcribed, so expressed TCRB transcripts were sequenced. Repertoires were generated with immunoSEQ multiplex PCR, while TCRdb's copy carries only in-frame clones and drops some. The sample has about 170,000 clones, less than 9.5% seen once. No antigen has been identified for these receptors. Sample: central memory CD4+ T cells from blood. These TCRs come from a woman between 40 and 55 years old with type 1 diabetes.

This clone appeared a few times. The V call is TRBV9, the J call TRBJ2-4, with TRBD2 matching 7 bases. Germline V lookup: CDR1 SGDLS, CDR2 YYNGEE. The CDR3 sequence is 14 residues long. V gave up 1 base and J gave up 4 bases; unmatched junction bases: 2. The CDR3: CASSVTGGKNIQYF. CDR3 DNA: TGTGCCAGCAGCGTAACCGGGGGGAAAAACATTCAGTACTTC.

V gene TRBV19 combines with J gene TRBJ1-2; 9 bases agree with TRBD1. Germline loops: CDR1 LNHDA, CDR2 SQIVND (reference sequence). The CDR3 is made up of 14 amino acids. V was clipped by 3 bases and J by 6 bases; unmatched bases: 5. CDR3 sequence reads: CASSIDRGYNGYTF. In DNA, the CDR3 is TGTGCCAGTAGTATCGACAGGGGGTATAATGGCTACACCTTC.

The chain recombines TRBV7-6 with TRBJ1-4; tentatively, D is TRBD1 (6 bases). This CDR3 spans 13 amino acids. Trimming removed 3 bases at V and 4 bases at J, with 6 bases between. Germline CDR1 reads SGHVS; CDR2 reads FNYEAQ. The CDR3 region is CASSLDSNEKLFF. The CDR3 DNA follows: TGTGCCAGCAGCTTGGACAGTAATGAAAAACTGTTTTTT.

This clone was counted a few times. The CDR3 bases are TGTGCCAGCAGCAGGGACAGCATGAACACTGAAGCTTTCTTT. Protein sequence: CASSRDSMNTEAFF. The chain links TRBV7-9 to TRBJ1-1, with TRBD1 identical over 7 bases. Trimming cost V 5 bases and J 0 bases; bases outside gene matches: 3. The CDR3 length is 14 residues. The germline V gene has CDR1 SEHNR and CDR2 FQNEAQ (reference sequence).

The chain couples TRBV9 to TRBJ2-5, with 9 bases matching TRBD1. Germline assignment: CDR1 SGDLS and CDR2 YYNGEE. V shed 0 bases, J shed 5 bases, and the junction held 5 bases outside the gene matches. There are 15 residues in the CDR3. The DNA for the CDR3 is TGTGCCAGCAGCGTAGCAGGACAGGGGTTCGAGACCCAGTACTTC. Translated: CASSVAGQGFETQYF.

The chain recombines TRBV5-6 with TRBJ1-2, with D hard to call. V dropped 4 bases and J dropped 8 bases, with 12 bases sitting between them. Germline V lookup: CDR1 SGHDT, CDR2 YYEEEE. The CDR3 sequence is 12 residues long. CDR3 loop: CASSAGVVGYTF. The CDR3 nucleotides read TGTGCCAGCAGCGCCGGGGTCGTCGGCTACACCTTC.

This clone appeared a few times. The chain links TRBV28 to TRBJ2-7, with a possible D match to TRBD1 (5 bases). The V gene lost 6 bases and the J gene lost 0 bases, with 12 bases spanning the gap. CDR3 size: 14 residues. The V gene's germline CDR1 is MDHEN and CDR2 SYDVKM. In nucleotides, the CDR3 is TGTGCCAGCAGCTCGCCGGACATCTCCTACGAGCAGTACTTC. It codes for CASSSPDISYEQYF.

This clone was recorded a few times. The genes are TRBV5-4 and TRBJ2-5, with 7 bases fitting TRBD2. CDR3 length equals 15 residues. Germline lookup yields CDR1 SGHNT and CDR2 YYREEE (reference sequence). The V and J ends lost 1 base and 4 bases, in that order; junction bases with no gene match: 7. CDR3 loop: CASSLQTPGGETQYF. CDR3 in DNA: TGTGCCAGCAGCTTGCAGACACCGGGGGGAGAGACCCAGTACTTC.

This clone was observed a handful of times. The same CDR3 is also encoded by other DNA sequences in this sample. This chain joins TRBV5-4 and TRBJ2-1; D possibly corresponds to TRBD1 (5 bases). CDR1 is SGHNT and CDR2 is YYREEE in the germline V gene (reference sequence). Deletions cut 1 base from V and 1 base from J, with 6 bases between. The CDR3 is made up of 14 amino acids. In nucleotides, the CDR3 is TGTGCCAGCAGCTTGCAGGGATCCTACAATGAGCAGTTCTTC. Protein: CASSLQGSYNEQFF. The full variable domain, its missing parts supplied by reference TRBV5-4 and TRBJ2-1, is ETGVTQSPTHLIKTRGQQVTLRCSSQSGHNTVSWYQQALGQGPQFIFQYYREEENGRGNFPPRFSGLQFPNYSSELNVNALELDDSALYLCASSLQGSYNEQFFGPGTRLTVL.

The chain carries TRBV4-1 and TRBJ1-1; D perhaps matches TRBD1 (6 bases). Trimming removed 4 bases at V and 1 base at J, with 13 bases between. The CDR3 totals 15 residues. Germline V gives CDR1 MGHRA, CDR2 YSYEKL. The CDR3 nucleotides are TGCGCCAGCAGCCGCAGACAGGAGACGAACACTGAAGCTTTCTTT. Its protein product is CASSRRQETNTEAFF.

This clone was seen a handful of times. The chain uses TRBV19 and TRBJ1-6; D is possibly TRBD1 (6 bases). V gave up 7 bases and J gave up 5 bases, with 12 bases separating them. The CDR3 has 14 amino acids. Germline CDR1 and CDR2: LNHDA and SQIVND (reference sequence). The DNA of the CDR3 is TGTGCCAGTAAGGACAGCGTAAATAATTCACCCCTCCACTTT. The encoded protein is CASKDSVNNSPLHF.

This clone was observed a handful of times. The chain carries TRBV28 and TRBJ2-3, with TRBD2 matching over 12 bases. The trim removed 6 bases at V and 6 bases at J, leaving 1 base unmatched. The CDR3 is 13 amino acids. Per germline, CDR1 MDHEN and CDR2 SYDVKM. The chain's CDR3 is CASRLAGGDTQYF. The CDR3, as DNA: TGTGCCAGCAGACTAGCGGGAGGCGATACGCAGTATTTT.

This clone has a handful of counts. The V call is TRBV18, the J call TRBJ1-2, with TRBD1 as a possible D gene (5 bases). Trimming removed 8 bases at V and 7 bases at J, with 20 bases between. This CDR3 has 14 residues. In germline, CDR1 is KGHSH, CDR2 LQKENI. The CDR3 is CASLLTEAERGYTF. The CDR3 DNA follows: TGTGCCAGCCTCCTGACAGAGGCTGAGCGTGGCTACACCTTC.

This sequence joins TRBV5-4 and TRBJ1-2, with a weak D call TRBD1 (6 bases). Trimming took 2 bases from V and 6 from J, leaving 11 bases between them. CDR1 SGHNT and CDR2 YYREEE come from the germline V gene (reference sequence). The CDR3 runs 13 residues. The CDR3 loop reads CASSFQDRHGYTF. The CDR3 coding sequence is TGTGCCAGCAGCTTCCAGGACAGACATGGCTACACCTTC.

DNA for the CDR3: TGTGCCAGCAGTTTAGTCTGGGGTCGAGGGACTGAAGCTTTCTTT. This sequence encodes CASSLVWGRGTEAFF. V is TRBV28 and J is TRBJ1-1; D unclear. The CDR3 contains 15 residues. Germline assignment: CDR1 MDHEN and CDR2 SYDVKM. Trimming shortened V by 2 bases and J by 5 bases, and 15 bases separated the two germline ends.

This clone was counted between two and nine times. The J gene is TRBJ2-3, the V gene TRBV7-2, with 9 positions matching TRBD1. CDR3 size: 15 residues. CDR1 is SGHTA and CDR2 is FQGNSA in the germline V gene. The junction had 4 bases not matched to a gene; V was cut back by 3 bases and J by 3 bases. CDR3 sequence reads: CASSFGQGRTDTQYF. CDR3 DNA: TGTGCCAGCAGCTTCGGACAGGGGAGGACAGATACGCAGTATTTT. The whole variable domain, remainder taken from reference TRBV7-2 and TRBJ2-3, is GAGVSQSPSNKVTEKGKDVELRCDPISGHTALYWYRQSLGQGLEFLIYFQGNSAPDKSGLPSDRFSAERTGGSVSTLTIQRTQQEDSAVYLCASSFGQGRTDTQYFGPGTRLTVL.

The genes are TRBV29-1 and TRBJ2-5; no clear D. Trimming stripped 7 bases from V and 2 bases from J, with 14 bases between. The germline CDR1 and CDR2 sequences are SQVTM and ANQGSEA. CDR3 size: 13 residues. CDR3 sequence (DNA): TGCAGCGCCCCGGTGGGCTGGCAAGAGACCCAGTACTTC. This gives the protein CSAPVGWQETQYF. The whole variable domain, remainder taken from reference TRBV29-1 and TRBJ2-5, is SAVISQKPSRDICQRGTSLTIQCQVDSQVTMMFWYRQQPGQSLTLIATANQGSEATYESGFVIDKFPISRPNLTFSTLTVSNMSPEDSSIYLCSAPVGWQETQYFGPGTRLLVL.

In its sample, this clone was seen a few times. The V and J genes are TRBV19 and TRBJ1-1, with D hard to call. Germline V CDR1 and CDR2: LNHDA, SQIVND (reference sequence). This CDR3 is built from 14 residues. Trimming left V 4 bases short and J 3 bases short, with 12 bases between. The CDR3 protein is CASSRTLQYTEAFF. The CDR3 DNA sequence: TGTGCCAGTAGTAGGACTCTACAGTACACTGAAGCTTTCTTT.

V usage is TRBV5-6 and J usage is TRBJ1-2; D possibly corresponds to TRBD1 (5 bases). The CDR3 extends over 12 amino acids. CDR1 is SGHDT and CDR2 is YYEEEE in the germline V gene. V was cut by 2 bases and J by 6 bases, with 8 bases left in between. CDR3 region: CASSLGANGYTF. Written as DNA, the CDR3 is TGTGCCAGCAGCTTAGGGGCGAATGGCTACACCTTC.

The CDR3 nucleotides are TGTGCCAGCAGTTTATCTAGCGGGTACGCCGTATATGAGCAGTTCTTC. As protein: CASSLSSGYAVYEQFF. This sequence joins TRBV28 and TRBJ2-1; TRBD2 agrees at 8 bases. Germline values: CDR1 MDHEN, CDR2 SYDVKM. The CDR3 sequence is 16 residues long. V lost 1 base to trimming and J lost 8 bases; unmatched junction nucleotides: 10.

This clone occurred many times. This sample includes further DNA sequences coding for the same CDR3. CDR3 sequence reads: CSVEVGAGDEQYF. CDR3 in DNA: TGCAGCGTTGAGGTGGGGGCAGGCGACGAGCAGTACTTC. The J gene is TRBJ2-7, the V gene TRBV29-1; maybe TRBD1 (6 bases). In germline, CDR1 is SQVTM, CDR2 ANQGSEA. This CDR3 has 13 residues. Trimming took off 3 bases at V and 5 bases at J, with 14 bases between the two ends.

This clone has ten or more counts. The V gene is TRBV7-2, the J gene TRBJ1-5; 12 bases line up with TRBD1. With V trimmed by 5 bases and J by 7 bases, 3 bases remained unmatched. In germline, CDR1 is SGHTA, CDR2 FQGNSA. CDR3 length: 14 amino acids. CDR3 sequence reads: CASSPGTGGQPQHF. CDR3 in DNA: TGTGCCAGCAGCCCGGGGACAGGGGGCCAGCCCCAGCATTTT.

This clone has a handful of counts. The genes are TRBV28 and TRBJ2-7; 15 bases are shared with TRBD2. J lost 4 bases, V lost 1 base, and 2 bases had no gene match. This CDR3 is built from 16 residues. The V gene's germline CDR1 is MDHEN and CDR2 SYDVKM. DNA of the CDR3: TGTGCCAGCAGTTTATCAGGGACTAGCGGGAGGTACGAGCAGTACTTC. Translation: CASSLSGTSGRYEQYF.

A few counts support this clone. The genes are TRBV18 and TRBJ1-5, with D possibly TRBD1 on 6 matching bases. The CDR3 runs to 15 residues. V lost 3 bases to trimming and J lost 6 bases, with 15 bases between them. Germline values: CDR1 KGHSH, CDR2 LQKENI. CDR3 sequence (DNA): TGTGCCAGCTCACCTTTCAGGGGAAGTGGTCAGCCCCAGCATTTT. As protein: CASSPFRGSGQPQHF.

On this clone itself: A much larger clone differs from this one at a single base, so this may be a read error. The same CDR3 is also encoded by other DNA sequences in this sample. The genes are TRBV7-9 and TRBJ2-3; 7 bases align to TRBD2. CDR1 is SEHNR and CDR2 is FQNEAQ in the germline V gene (reference sequence). The CDR3 totals 15 residues. J gave up 0 bases and V 2 bases, and 2 bases lay outside the gene matches. CDR3 in amino acids: CASSLPAGSTDTQYF. CDR3 sequence (DNA): TGTGCCAGCAGCTTACCAGCGGGGAGCACAGATACGCAGTATTTT.